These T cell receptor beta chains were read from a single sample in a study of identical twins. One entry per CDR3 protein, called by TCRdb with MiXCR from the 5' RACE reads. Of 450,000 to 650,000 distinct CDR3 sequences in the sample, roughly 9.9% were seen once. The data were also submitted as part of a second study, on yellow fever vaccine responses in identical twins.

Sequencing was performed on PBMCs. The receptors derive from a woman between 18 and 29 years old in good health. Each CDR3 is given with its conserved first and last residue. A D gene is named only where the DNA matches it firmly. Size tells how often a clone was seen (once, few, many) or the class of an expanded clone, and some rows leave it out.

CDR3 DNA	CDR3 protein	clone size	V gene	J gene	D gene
TGCGCCAGCAGCCAAGATCTATTGGTGGATGAGCAGTTCTTC	CASSQDLLVDEQFF	many	TRBV4-1	TRBJ2-1	.
TGCAGCGTTGTTCGGGATACGCAGTATTTT	CSVVRDTQYF	many	TRBV29-1	TRBJ2-3	.
TGCAGTGCTAGCGGGGCGGGGAGGGTCAACAATGAGCAGTTCTTC	CSASGAGRVNNEQFF	.	TRBV20-1	TRBJ2-1	TRBD2
TGTGCCAGCAGCCGACTGGACAGGGGGCGAAACACCGGGGAGCTGTTTTTT	CASSRLDRGRNTGELFF	few	TRBV11-1	TRBJ2-2	TRBD1
TGTGCCAGCAGCCCCATTAGCGGGGGCTCCTACAATGAGCAGTTCTTC	CASSPISGGSYNEQFF	.	TRBV7-3	TRBJ2-1	TRBD2
TGTGCCAGCAGCTTAGCCGGTCTAGCGCCAGAGCAGTTCTTC	CASSLAGLAPEQFF	many	TRBV7-2	TRBJ2-1	.
TGTGCCAGCAGCTTGTGGGGGACTAGCGGTAACACCGGGGAGCTGTTTTTT	CASSLWGTSGNTGELFF	many	TRBV5-6	TRBJ2-2	TRBD2
TGTGCCAGTAGTTCCCGCTCAGATACGCAGTATTTT	CASSSRSDTQYF	.	TRBV19	TRBJ2-3	.
TGTGCCAGCAGTGCCGAACTACTAACAGGGGGCAATTCACCCCTCCACTTT	CASSAELLTGGNSPLHF	many	TRBV9	TRBJ1-6	TRBD1
TGTGCCATCAGTGAGTCGGTCACTAGCGGAACCACAGATACGCAGTATTTT	CAISESVTSGTTDTQYF	many	TRBV10-3	TRBJ2-3	TRBD2
TGTGCCAGCAGCCAAGCCTCATCTTCCTACGAGCAGTACTTC	CASSQASSSYEQYF	few	TRBV4-2	TRBJ2-7	.
TGTGCCAGCAGCGCGACTCTCGTGGAGACCCAGTACTTC	CASSATLVETQYF	few	TRBV7-9	TRBJ2-5	.
TGTGCCACCAGTGATTATGGTGCTAGCGGGGCCTACGAGCAGTACTTC	CATSDYGASGAYEQYF	many	TRBV24-1	TRBJ2-7	TRBD2
TGCGCCAGCAGCCCGCGTGCAGGGGTCATCTACAATGAGCAGTTCTTC	CASSPRAGVIYNEQFF	many	TRBV4-3	TRBJ2-1	.
TGTGCCAGCAGCGAAGGCGGGGGGAACTATGGCTACACCTTC	CASSEGGGNYGYTF	.	TRBV6-1	TRBJ1-2	.
TGTGCCAGCTGTGCGGGTCATAGTCCCTTGGGGCAGTACTTC	CASCAGHSPLGQYF	few	TRBV28	TRBJ2-7	.
TGCAGCGTTGAAGGAGGGGTAAGCTCCTACAATGAGCAGTTCTTC	CSVEGGVSSYNEQFF	many	TRBV29-1	TRBJ2-1	.
TGCAGCCCACTAACCGGGACTAGCGGGGAGACCCAGTACTTC	CSPLTGTSGETQYF	.	TRBV29-1	TRBJ2-5	TRBD2
TGTGCCAGTCCAAGCACCGGGGAGCTGTTTTTT	CASPSTGELFF	.	TRBV6-2/TRBV6-3	TRBJ2-2	.
TGTGCCAGCACCCTAGGGCGGGCTAGCGGGGCCTACGAGCAGTACTTC	CASTLGRASGAYEQYF	.	TRBV12-3/TRBV12-4	TRBJ2-7	TRBD2
TGTGCCAGCAGTTTAAGGGGGTTCTCTGGAAACACCATATATTTT	CASSLRGFSGNTIYF	many	TRBV27	TRBJ1-3	.
TGTGCCACCAGCAGAGATTCCCCCAAGGGGCTCTCCTACAATGAGCAGTTCTTC	CATSRDSPKGLSYNEQFF	few	TRBV15	TRBJ2-1	.
TGCGCCAGCAGCCAAGATACGGGGACAGCCGAAGAGACCCAGTACTTC	CASSQDTGTAEETQYF	many	TRBV4-3	TRBJ2-5	TRBD1
TGTGCCAGCAGCGCGGGGGAGGGCCCCTACAATGAGCAGTTCTTC	CASSAGEGPYNEQFF	.	TRBV9	TRBJ2-1	TRBD2
TGCGCCAGCAGGGAACCCGGGACAGCCTATGGCTACACCTTC	CASREPGTAYGYTF	few	TRBV5-1	TRBJ1-2	TRBD1
TGTGCCAGCAGCCACGGACTAAGCGGGACGCAGTACTTC	CASSHGLSGTQYF	.	TRBV7-2	TRBJ2-7	TRBD2
TGCAGCGTGCTACAGCCGGCCGAGAACACTGAAGCTTTCTTT	CSVLQPAENTEAFF	few	TRBV29-1	TRBJ1-1	.
TGTGCCAGCAGCCCAACATCCCGGGAAATCACCGGGGAGCTGTTTTTT	CASSPTSREITGELFF	few	TRBV11-2	TRBJ2-2	.
TGTGCCAGCAGCGACCCATCGGGACCCACCCTCTACAATGAGCAGTTCTTC	CASSDPSGPTLYNEQFF	many	TRBV7-9	TRBJ2-1	.
TGTGCCAGCAGTGAAGTTGGCGGAACCGTCCATGAGCAGTTCTTC	CASSEVGGTVHEQFF	many	TRBV6-1	TRBJ2-1	.
TGCGCCAGCAGCCAAGATCCGAGTACCTACGAGCAGTACTTC	CASSQDPSTYEQYF	few	TRBV4-1	TRBJ2-7	.
TGCGCCAGCAGCTTCGGACTAGCGGGGGCCACACTCTACAATGAGCAGTTCTTC	CASSFGLAGATLYNEQFF	many	TRBV5-1	TRBJ2-1	TRBD2
TGTGCCAGCAGTGAATATACGAGGACCACCGTCGGCTACAATGAGCAGTTCTTC	CASSEYTRTTVGYNEQFF	.	TRBV25-1	TRBJ2-1	.
TGTGCCAGCAGGGCGCAGCGGCAAAAAGGAGAAGATACGCAGTATTTT	CASRAQRQKGEDTQYF	.	TRBV2	TRBJ2-3	.
TGTGCCAGCAGCCTTGGGGCCGGCTCTGGAAACACCATATATTTT	CASSLGAGSGNTIYF	many	TRBV6-1	TRBJ1-3	.
TGTGCCAGCAGCTTAGTTGTGGGAGCGGATACGCAGTATTTT	CASSLVVGADTQYF	many	TRBV7-2	TRBJ2-3	.
TGTGCCAGCAGCTTTTCTGTGGGGGAGGAGTACTTC	CASSFSVGEEYF	.	TRBV5-8	TRBJ2-4	.
TGTGCCAGCAGTTATAAGGTGTCTAGCGGGAGGGGTGAGCAGTTCTTC	CASSYKVSSGRGEQFF	.	TRBV6-2/TRBV6-3	TRBJ2-1	TRBD2
TGTGCCAGCAGTACGGACAGGGGGATGGAGACCCAGTACTTC	CASSTDRGMETQYF	few	TRBV2	TRBJ2-5	TRBD1
TGTGCCAGCAGTTTCCCCGAGGGGGGACTAGCCTCCAGTGAGCAGTTCTTC	CASSFPEGGLASSEQFF	few	TRBV12-3/TRBV12-4	TRBJ2-1	TRBD2
TGTGCCAGCTCACCGGCCTCTATGAGAAACGAGCAGTACTTC	CASSPASMRNEQYF	.	TRBV18	TRBJ2-7	.
TGTGCCAGCAGTGTCCCAGGACTAATTACGAACACTGAAGCTTTCTTT	CASSVPGLITNTEAFF	.	TRBV28	TRBJ1-1	.
TGTGCCAGCAGCCGGACTGAATACGAGCAGTACTTC	CASSRTEYEQYF	few	TRBV7-9	TRBJ2-7	.
TGTGCCTGGAGTGTACTAGCGGGTAGTACCGGGGAGCTGTTTTTT	CAWSVLAGSTGELFF	.	TRBV30	TRBJ2-2	TRBD2
TGTGCCAGCAGACCTGATTTGCCGCTCAGGGATTCACCCCTCCACTTT	CASRPDLPLRDSPLHF	many	TRBV6-2/TRBV6-3	TRBJ1-6	.
TGTGCCAGCAGCTTGGAGCCTAGCGGGAAACACGAGCAGTACTTC	CASSLEPSGKHEQYF	.	TRBV5-5	TRBJ2-7	TRBD2
TGTGCCAGCAGCTTCGATTGGACAGCTTACGAGCAGTACTTC	CASSFDWTAYEQYF	many	TRBV5-6	TRBJ2-7	.
TGTGCCAGCAGCCAAGATGAGTCGTACGAGCAGTACTTC	CASSQDESYEQYF	few	TRBV4-2	TRBJ2-7	.
TGTGCCAGCAGTGACGGGACTAGCGGCTTCCAAGAGACCCAGTACTTC	CASSDGTSGFQETQYF	.	TRBV2	TRBJ2-5	TRBD2